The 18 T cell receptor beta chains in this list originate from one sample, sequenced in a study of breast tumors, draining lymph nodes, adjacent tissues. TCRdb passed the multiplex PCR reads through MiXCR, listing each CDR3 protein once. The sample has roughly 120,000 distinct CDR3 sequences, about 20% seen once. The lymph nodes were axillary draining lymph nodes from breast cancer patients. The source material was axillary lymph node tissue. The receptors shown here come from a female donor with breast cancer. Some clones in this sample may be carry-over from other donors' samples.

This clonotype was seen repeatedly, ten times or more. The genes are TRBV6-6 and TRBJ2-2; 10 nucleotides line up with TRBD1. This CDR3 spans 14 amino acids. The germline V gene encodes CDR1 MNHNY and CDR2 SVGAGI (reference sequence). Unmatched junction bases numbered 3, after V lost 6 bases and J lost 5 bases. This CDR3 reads CASRDRGRTGELFF. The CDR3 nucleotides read TGTGCCAGCAGGGACAGGGGGAGGACCGGGGAGCTGTTTTTT.

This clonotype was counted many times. CDR3 loop: CASSELGNSAYTQYF. The DNA for the CDR3 is TGTGCCAGCAGTGAATTGGGGAATAGCGCTTATACGCAGTATTTT. The rearrangement links TRBV25-1 to TRBJ2-3; tentative D call: TRBD2 (5 bases). The germline CDR1 and CDR2 sequences are MGHDK and SYGVNS. Trimming took 1 base from V and 7 from J, leaving 15 bases between them. The CDR3 has 15 residues.

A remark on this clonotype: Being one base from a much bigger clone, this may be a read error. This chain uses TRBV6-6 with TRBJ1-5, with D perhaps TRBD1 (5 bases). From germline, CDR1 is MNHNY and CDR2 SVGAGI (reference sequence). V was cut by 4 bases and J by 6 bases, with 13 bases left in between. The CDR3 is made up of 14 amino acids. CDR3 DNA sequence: TGTGCCAGCAGTTCAGGACAAGGCACTCAGCCCCAGCATTTT. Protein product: CASSSGQGTQPQHF.

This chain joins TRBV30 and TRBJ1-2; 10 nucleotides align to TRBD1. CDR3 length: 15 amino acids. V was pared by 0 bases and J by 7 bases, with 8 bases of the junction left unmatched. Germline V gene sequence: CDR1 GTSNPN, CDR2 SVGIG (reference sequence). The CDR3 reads CAWSVQPRDRGGYTF. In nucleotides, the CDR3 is TGTGCCTGGAGTGTACAGCCCCGGGACAGGGGTGGCTACACCTTC.

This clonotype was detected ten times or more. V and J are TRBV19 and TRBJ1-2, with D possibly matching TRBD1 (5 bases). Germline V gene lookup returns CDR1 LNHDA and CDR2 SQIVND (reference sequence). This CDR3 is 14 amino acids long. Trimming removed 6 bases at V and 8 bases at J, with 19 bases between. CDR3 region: CASRGLAGPGGYTF. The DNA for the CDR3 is TGTGCCAGTAGGGGCCTTGCAGGGCCCGGAGGCTACACCTTC.

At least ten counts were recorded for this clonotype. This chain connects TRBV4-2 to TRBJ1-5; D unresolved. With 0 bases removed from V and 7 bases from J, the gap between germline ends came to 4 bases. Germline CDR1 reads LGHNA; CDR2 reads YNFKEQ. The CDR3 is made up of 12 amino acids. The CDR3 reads CASSQDRQPQHF. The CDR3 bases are TGTGCCAGCAGCCAAGATCGCCAGCCCCAGCATTTT.

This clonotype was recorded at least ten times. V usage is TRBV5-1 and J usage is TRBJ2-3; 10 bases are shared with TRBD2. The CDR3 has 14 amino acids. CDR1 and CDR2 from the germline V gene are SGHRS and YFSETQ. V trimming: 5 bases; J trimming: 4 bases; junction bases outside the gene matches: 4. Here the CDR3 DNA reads TGCGCCAGCAGTGATAGCGGGAGGCCAGATACGCAGTATTTT. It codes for CASSDSGRPDTQYF.

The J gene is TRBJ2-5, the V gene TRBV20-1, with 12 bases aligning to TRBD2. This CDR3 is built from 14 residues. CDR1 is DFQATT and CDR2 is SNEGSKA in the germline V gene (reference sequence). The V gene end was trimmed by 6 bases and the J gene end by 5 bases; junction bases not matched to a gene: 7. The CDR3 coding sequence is TGCAGTGCAGTGACTAGCGGGAGATGGGAGACCCAGTACTTC. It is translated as CSAVTSGRWETQYF.

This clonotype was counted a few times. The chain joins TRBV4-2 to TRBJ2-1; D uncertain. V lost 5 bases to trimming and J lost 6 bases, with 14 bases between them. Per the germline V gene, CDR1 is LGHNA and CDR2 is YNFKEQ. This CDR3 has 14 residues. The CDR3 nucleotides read TGTGCCAGCAGCGAAAGCGCTAGAACCAATGAGCAGTTCTTC. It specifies CASSESARTNEQFF.

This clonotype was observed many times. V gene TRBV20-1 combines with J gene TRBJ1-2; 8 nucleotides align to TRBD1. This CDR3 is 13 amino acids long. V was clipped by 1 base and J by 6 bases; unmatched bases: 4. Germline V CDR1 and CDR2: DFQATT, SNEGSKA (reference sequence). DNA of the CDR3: TGCAGTGCTAGAGCGACAGGGGCTAATGGCTACACCTTC. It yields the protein CSARATGANGYTF.

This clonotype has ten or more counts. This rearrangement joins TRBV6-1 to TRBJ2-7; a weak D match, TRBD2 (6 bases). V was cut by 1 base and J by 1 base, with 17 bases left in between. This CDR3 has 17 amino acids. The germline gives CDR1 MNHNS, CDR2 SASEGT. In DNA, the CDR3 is TGTGCCAGCAGTGAAGAAGTGCGGGGTTGGGGTTCCTACGAGCAGTACTTC. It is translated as CASSEEVRGWGSYEQYF.

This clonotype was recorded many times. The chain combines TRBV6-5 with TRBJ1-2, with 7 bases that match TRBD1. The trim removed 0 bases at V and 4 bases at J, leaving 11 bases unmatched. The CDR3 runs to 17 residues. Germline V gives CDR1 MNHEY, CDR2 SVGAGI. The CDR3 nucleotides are TGTGCCAGCAGTTACTCAGGGGGCGGGGGAATGGTCTATGGCTACACCTTC. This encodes CASSYSGGGGMVYGYTF.

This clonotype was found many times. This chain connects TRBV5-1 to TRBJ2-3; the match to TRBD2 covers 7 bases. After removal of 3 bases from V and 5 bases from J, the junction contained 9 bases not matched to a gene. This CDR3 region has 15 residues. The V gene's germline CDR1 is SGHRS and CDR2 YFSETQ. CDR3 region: CASSSRDPGGDTQYF. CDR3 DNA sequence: TGCGCCAGCAGCTCTCGGGACCCGGGAGGAGATACGCAGTATTTT.

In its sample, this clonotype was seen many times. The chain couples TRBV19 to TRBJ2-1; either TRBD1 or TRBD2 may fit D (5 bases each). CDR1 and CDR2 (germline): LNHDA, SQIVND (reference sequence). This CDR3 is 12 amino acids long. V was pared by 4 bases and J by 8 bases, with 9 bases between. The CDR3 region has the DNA TGTGCCAGTAGTACCGGGACCCATGAGCAGTTCTTC. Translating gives CASSTGTHEQFF.

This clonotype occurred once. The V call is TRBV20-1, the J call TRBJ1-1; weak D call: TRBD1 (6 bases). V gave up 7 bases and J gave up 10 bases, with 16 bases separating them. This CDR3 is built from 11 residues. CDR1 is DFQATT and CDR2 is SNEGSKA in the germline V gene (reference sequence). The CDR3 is CSGPQGARAFF. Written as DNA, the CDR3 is TGCAGTGGGCCACAGGGAGCGCGAGCTTTCTTT.

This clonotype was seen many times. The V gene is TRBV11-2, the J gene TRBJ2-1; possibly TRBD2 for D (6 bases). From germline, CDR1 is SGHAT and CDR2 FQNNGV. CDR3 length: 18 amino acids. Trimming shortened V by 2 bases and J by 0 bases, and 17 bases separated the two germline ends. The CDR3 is CASSLTSGSPGSYNEQFF. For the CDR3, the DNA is TGTGCCAGCAGCTTAACGAGCGGGTCTCCTGGCTCCTACAATGAGCAGTTCTTC.

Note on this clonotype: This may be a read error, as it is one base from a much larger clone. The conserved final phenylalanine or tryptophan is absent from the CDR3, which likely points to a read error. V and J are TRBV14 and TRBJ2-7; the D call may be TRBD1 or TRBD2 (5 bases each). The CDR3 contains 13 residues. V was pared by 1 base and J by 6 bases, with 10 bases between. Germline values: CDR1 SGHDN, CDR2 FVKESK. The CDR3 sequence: CASSQGGFGEQYL. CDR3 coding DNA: TGTGCCAGCAGCCAAGGGGGGTTCGGCGAGCAGTACCTC.

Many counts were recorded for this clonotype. In DNA form, the CDR3 reads TGTGCCAGCAGCTATCTCGGTGGCCAAGAGACCCAGTACTTC. Residues: CASSYLGGQETQYF. J is TRBJ2-5 and V is TRBV7-9; D is unclear. Germline V gives CDR1 SEHNR, CDR2 FQNEAQ (reference sequence). The CDR3 runs 14 residues. Trimming removed 4 bases from V and 1 base from J, with 10 bases in between.